These 20 T cell receptor beta chains came from one sample sequenced in a study of blood T cell repertoires in COVID-19. Profiled with immunoSEQ multiplex PCR; TCRdb holds only in-frame clones, not every one. The sample yields roughly 410,000 clones, 75% to 90% seen once. The sample was peripheral blood. The receptors were sampled from a woman aged 35 to 49 with COVID-19, enrolled during active disease.

J is TRBJ1-4 and V is TRBV6-5, with TRBD1 matching 9 bases. This CDR3 comprises 15 residues. Unmatched junction bases numbered 9, after V lost 6 bases and J lost 7 bases. Germline CDR1 is MNHEY and CDR2 is SVGAGI. CDR3 amino acids: CASSAPGQGIEKLFF. The CDR3 region has the DNA TGTGCCAGCAGCGCCCCGGGACAGGGAATTGAAAAACTGTTTTTT.

The rearrangement uses TRBV6-6 and TRBJ1-5; possibly TRBD1 for D (5 bases). CDR1 is MNHNY, CDR2 SVGAGI, per germline (reference sequence). The CDR3 has 13 amino acids. V dropped 6 bases and J dropped 10 bases, with 16 bases sitting between them. The CDR3 protein is CASRAPGDGPQHF. CDR3 DNA sequence: TGTGCCAGCAGGGCCCCGGGGGACGGTCCCCAGCATTTT.

The V call is TRBV19, the J call TRBJ1-6; the D is unclear. The CDR3 sequence is 13 residues long. With 6 bases removed from V and 10 bases from J, the gap between germline ends came to 13 bases. Germline V CDR1 and CDR2: LNHDA, SQIVND (reference sequence). The CDR3 loop is CASSEQRRSPLHF. In nucleotides, the CDR3 is TGTGCCAGTAGCGAACAGCGGAGGTCACCCCTCCACTTT.

This clone came up once. The J gene is TRBJ2-2, the V gene TRBV2, with TRBD1 matching 10 bases. J gave up 5 bases and V 8 bases, and 5 bases lay outside the gene matches. The CDR3 spans 14 residues. CDR1 is SNHLY and CDR2 is FYNNEI in the germline V gene. The chain's CDR3 is CASHRDRGTGELFF. The CDR3 DNA reads as TGTGCCAGCCACCGGGACAGGGGTACCGGGGAGCTGTTTTTT.

The CDR3 sequence is CASSYSGDNEQFF. CDR3 nucleotides: TGTGCCAGCAGTTACTCAGGAGACAATGAGCAGTTCTTC. This chain links TRBV6-5 with TRBJ2-1; D is undetermined. Looked up from germline, CDR1 is MNHEY and CDR2 is SVGAGI. CDR3 length equals 13 residues. The ends were cut back, 0 bases at V and 5 bases at J, with 5 bases in the middle.

The chain is built from TRBV3-1 (or the pseudogene TRBV3-2) and TRBJ2-1; D remains ambiguous. The CDR3 length is 14 residues. CDR1 is LGHDT, CDR2 YNNKEL, per germline (reference sequence). V was shortened by 0 bases and J by 8 bases, with 11 bases between the two germline ends. The CDR3 is CASSQDWRLHEQFF. The CDR3 region has the DNA TGTGCCAGCAGCCAAGACTGGCGACTGCATGAGCAGTTCTTC.

The chain joins TRBV6-6 to TRBJ1-1; no definite D call. The germline V gene has CDR1 MNHNY and CDR2 SVGAGI (reference sequence). The CDR3 has 14 amino acids. Trimming took off 2 bases at V and 5 bases at J, with 12 bases between the two ends. The CDR3 nucleotides are TGTGCCAGCAGTTACGAGGGCCTGGGGACTGAAGCTTTCTTT. Residues: CASSYEGLGTEAFF.

The rearrangement uses TRBV7-2 and TRBJ1-2, with D perhaps matching TRBD1 (6 bases). V lost 2 bases and J 8 bases, leaving 12 bases between the germline ends. Germline V gene lookup returns CDR1 SGHTA and CDR2 FQGNSA. The CDR3 consists of 13 residues. The CDR3 spells CASSLRQVSGYTF. CDR3 sequence (DNA): TGTGCCAGCAGCTTACGACAGGTCTCCGGCTACACCTTC.

V and J are TRBV7-3 and TRBJ2-6, with no clear D. The CDR3 extends over 15 amino acids. The germline V and J ends were trimmed by 0 bases and 1 base, with 4 bases remaining between them. The germline gives CDR1 SGHTA, CDR2 FQGTGA. CDR3 in amino acids: CASSLTRSGANVLTF. The CDR3 DNA reads as TGTGCCAGCAGCTTAACGCGGTCTGGGGCCAACGTCCTGACTTTC.

This rearrangement joins TRBV28 to TRBJ2-7, with a tentative D call TRBD2 (5 bases). The CDR3 has 14 residues. Trimming took off 5 bases at V and 5 bases at J, with 16 bases between the two ends. Germline CDR1 is MDHEN and CDR2 is SYDVKM. This CDR3 is CASSPRGWTDEQYF. The CDR3 DNA reads TGTGCCAGCAGTCCCCGGGGATGGACCGACGAGCAGTACTTC.

The V call is TRBV2, the J call TRBJ2-1; no clear D. Germline CDR1 reads SNHLY; CDR2 reads FYNNEI. V was shortened by 3 bases and J by 2 bases, with 11 bases between the two germline ends. There are 15 residues in the CDR3. CDR3 residues: CASSEEPRTYNEQFF. Written as DNA, the CDR3 is TGTGCCAGCAGTGAGGAGCCGCGTACCTACAATGAGCAGTTCTTC.

The gene calls are TRBV19 and TRBJ1-1; D might be TRBD1 (5 bases). This CDR3 is built from 17 residues. Germline lookup yields CDR1 LNHDA and CDR2 SQIVND (reference sequence). Trimming took off 7 bases at V and 0 bases at J, with 21 bases between the two ends. The CDR3 coding sequence is TGTGCCAGTACTTCACAGGTTAAGATCCGGATGAACACTGAAGCTTTCTTT. Translated: CASTSQVKIRMNTEAFF.

This chain connects TRBV5-1 to TRBJ2-2, with D perhaps TRBD2 (6 bases). The CDR3 runs to 16 residues. Germline V gene data show CDR1 as SGHRS and CDR2 as YFSETQ. V shed 4 bases and J shed 8 bases, with 21 bases lying between them. CDR3 sequence (DNA): TGCGCCAGCAGCCCCACGGGGGTCGACGGGAGAGGGGAGCTGTTTTTT. It yields the protein CASSPTGVDGRGELFF.

There are a few counts of this clone. The genes are TRBV14 and TRBJ2-1; 15 bases line up with TRBD2. The CDR3 runs 19 residues. Trimming cost V 3 bases and J 3 bases; bases outside gene matches: 9. The germline CDR1 and CDR2 sequences are SGHDN and FVKESK. The CDR3 here is CASSQGTSGGPSGYNEQFF. CDR3 nucleotides: TGTGCCAGCAGCCAGGGGACTAGCGGGGGGCCGTCGGGCTACAATGAGCAGTTCTTC.

The chain joins TRBV28 to TRBJ1-5; TRBD1 agrees at 10 bases. The CDR3 covers 15 residues. V gave up 4 bases and J gave up 7 bases; unmatched junction bases: 7. Germline CDR1 and CDR2: MDHEN and SYDVKM. For the CDR3, the DNA is TGTGCCAGCAGTTCCTTTGGACAGGGGGACCAGCCCCAGCATTTT. Its protein product is CASSSFGQGDQPQHF.

This clone was detected ten times or more. V gene TRBV6-4 combines with J gene TRBJ2-3; 13 nucleotides agree with TRBD2. J lost 1 base, V lost 4 bases, and 2 bases had no gene match. CDR3 length: 16 amino acids. In germline, CDR1 is MRHNA, CDR2 SNTAGT. CDR3 loop: CASSAGTSGGTDTQYF. The CDR3 nucleotides are TGTGCCAGCAGTGCCGGGACTAGCGGGGGCACAGATACGCAGTATTTT.

V and J are TRBV18 and TRBJ1-2; 7 bases match TRBD1. V lost 1 base to trimming and J lost 6 bases; unmatched junction nucleotides: 11. Germline assignment: CDR1 KGHSH and CDR2 LQKENI. The CDR3 is 16 amino acids. Written as DNA, the CDR3 is TGTGCCAGCTCACCACTGAATGACAGGGAGGAGGATGGCTACACCTTC. This translates into CASSPLNDREEDGYTF.

This chain uses TRBV7-2 with TRBJ2-3; D perhaps matches TRBD1 (5 bases). CDR1 is SGHTA and CDR2 is FQGNSA in the germline V gene. V was clipped by 2 bases and J by 2 bases, with 17 bases between them. This CDR3 is 17 amino acids long. In DNA form, the CDR3 reads TGTGCCAGCAGCTTAAAGGCAGGGTCAGCTCTCACAGATACGCAGTATTTT. This gives the protein CASSLKAGSALTDTQYF.

The chain uses TRBV27 and TRBJ1-2, with 9 bases lining up with TRBD1. This CDR3 has 14 residues. Germline CDR1 and CDR2: MNHEY and SMNVEV (reference sequence). Trimming removed 2 bases from V and 8 bases from J; junction bases left unmatched: 6. CDR3 coding DNA: TGTGCCAGCAGTTTAGATGGGACAGGGCGGGGCTACACCTTC. Protein: CASSLDGTGRGYTF.

The chain carries TRBV5-5 and TRBJ2-7; possibly TRBD1 for D (6 bases). V lost 0 bases and J lost 4, with 14 bases in between. Germline lookup yields CDR1 SGHKS and CDR2 YYEKEE (reference sequence). The CDR3 has 15 amino acids. CDR3 nucleotide sequence: TGTGCCAGCAGCTTGGGGGCAGGGGAGAATTACGAGCAGTACTTC. This translates into CASSLGAGENYEQYF. Filled out from reference TRBV5-5 and TRBJ2-7, the complete variable domain reads DAGVTQSPTHLIKTRGQQVTLRCSPISGHKSVSWYQQVLGQGPQFIFQYYEKEERGRGNFPDRFSARQFPNYSSELNVNALLLGDSALYLCASSLGAGENYEQYFGPGTRLTVT.